The following is a TCR beta chain sequence with its context. These data originate in a study of CD8+ T cells in alopecia areata. The treatment denotes: oral pan-JAK inhibitor, 5-10 mg twice daily. RNA extraction was followed by reverse transcription into cDNA, which acted as the sequencing template. The assay was immunoSEQ multiplex PCR, and TCRdb's table has in-frame clones only and misses some. Found here are around 160,000 clones, 55% to 75% of them singletons; the top ten hold approximately 14%. CDR1 and CDR2 from the germline V gene are SGHRS and YFSETQ. Germline trimming cut 1 base from V and 1 base from J; bases unmatched to any gene: 3. The CDR3 has 15 amino acids.

This clonotype originated in a human donor with alopecia areata. The material sequenced was CD4+ T cells sorted from blood, taken at week 24, from a patient treated with tofacitinib. The rearrangement joins TRBV5-1 to TRBJ2-7; TRBD2 aligns across 9 bases. CDR3 DNA sequence: TGCGCCAGCAGCTTGACTACTAGCGGGTCCTACGAGCAGTACTTC. Amino acid sequence: CASSLTTSGSYEQYF.